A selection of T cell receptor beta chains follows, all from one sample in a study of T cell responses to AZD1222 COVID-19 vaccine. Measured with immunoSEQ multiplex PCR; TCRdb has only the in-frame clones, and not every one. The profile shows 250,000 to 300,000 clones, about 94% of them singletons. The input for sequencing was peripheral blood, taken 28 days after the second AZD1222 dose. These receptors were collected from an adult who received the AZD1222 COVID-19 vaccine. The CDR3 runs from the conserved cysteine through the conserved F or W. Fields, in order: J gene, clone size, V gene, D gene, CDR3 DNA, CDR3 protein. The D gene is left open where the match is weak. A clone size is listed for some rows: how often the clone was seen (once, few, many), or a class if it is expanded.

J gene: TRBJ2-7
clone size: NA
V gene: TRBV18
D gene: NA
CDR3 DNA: TGTGCCAGCTCACCGCCAGGGGGGAACGGGCAGTACTTC
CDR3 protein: CASSPPGGNGQYF

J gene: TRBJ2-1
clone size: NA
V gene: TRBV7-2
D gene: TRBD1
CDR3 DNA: TGTGCCAGCAGCTTAGCGCAGGGACAGTACAATGAGCAGTTCTTC
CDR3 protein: CASSLAQGQYNEQFF

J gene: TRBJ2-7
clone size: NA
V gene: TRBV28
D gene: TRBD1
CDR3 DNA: TGTGCCAGCAGCCAAACATCGGACAGGGGTGAGCAGTACTTC
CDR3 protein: CASSQTSDRGEQYF

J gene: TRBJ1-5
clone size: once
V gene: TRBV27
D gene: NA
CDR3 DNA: TGTGCCAGCAGTTTAGTTGGAGGGAAAGTGGATCAGCCCCAGCATTTT
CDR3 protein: CASSLVGGKVDQPQHF

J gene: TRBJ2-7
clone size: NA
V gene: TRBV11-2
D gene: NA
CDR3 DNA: TGTGCCAGCAGCCCCATTAGGACTAAATACGAGCAGTACTTC
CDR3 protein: CASSPIRTKYEQYF

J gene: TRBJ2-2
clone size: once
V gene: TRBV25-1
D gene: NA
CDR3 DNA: TGTGCCAGCAGGCCCGGGACCTTCAACACCGGGGAGCTGTTTTTT
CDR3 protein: CASRPGTFNTGELFF

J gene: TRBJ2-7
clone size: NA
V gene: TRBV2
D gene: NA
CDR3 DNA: TGTGCCAGCACCGACAAGGGCCCGGAGGGCTACGAGCAGTACTTC
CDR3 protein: CASTDKGPEGYEQYF

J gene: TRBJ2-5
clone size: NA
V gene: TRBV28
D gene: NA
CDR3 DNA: TGTGCCAGCAGTATCGGACAGAGTAAAGAGACCCAGTACTTC
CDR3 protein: CASSIGQSKETQYF

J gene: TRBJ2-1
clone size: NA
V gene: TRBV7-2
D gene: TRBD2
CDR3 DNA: TGTGCCAGCAGCTCAGCCGGGACTAGCGGGAGGGGGGAGCAGTTCTTC
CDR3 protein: CASSSAGTSGRGEQFF

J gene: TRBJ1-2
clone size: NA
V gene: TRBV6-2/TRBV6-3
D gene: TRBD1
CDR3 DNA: TGTGCCAGCAGTCTCACAGGGGTATATGGCTACACCTTC
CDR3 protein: CASSLTGVYGYTF

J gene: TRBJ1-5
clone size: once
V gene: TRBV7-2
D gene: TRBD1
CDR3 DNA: TGTGCCAGCAGTTCTGGACAGGTTAATCAGCCCCAGCATTTT
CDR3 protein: CASSSGQVNQPQHF

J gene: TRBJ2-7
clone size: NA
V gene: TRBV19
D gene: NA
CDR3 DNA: TGTGCCAGTAGTGCCCGTGATAAGGGAGGACCCTACGAGCAGTACTTC
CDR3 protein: CASSARDKGGPYEQYF

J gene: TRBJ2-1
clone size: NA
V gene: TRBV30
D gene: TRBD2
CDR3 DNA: TGTGCTACGAGCGGGAGGCGCTACAATGAGCAGTTCTTC
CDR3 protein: CATSGRRYNEQFF

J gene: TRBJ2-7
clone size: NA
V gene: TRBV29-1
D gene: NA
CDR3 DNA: TGCAGCGTTGCAGGGGGGGGCTCCTACGAGCAGTACTTC
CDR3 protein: CSVAGGGSYEQYF

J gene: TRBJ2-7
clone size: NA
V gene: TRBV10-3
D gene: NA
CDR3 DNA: TGTGCCATCAGTGACCCGAGGGCGAACTCCCACGAGCAGTACTTC
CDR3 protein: CAISDPRANSHEQYF

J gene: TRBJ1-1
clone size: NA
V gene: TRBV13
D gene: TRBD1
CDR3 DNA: TGTGCCAGCAGCTGGGGACAGGGTCGCACTGAAGCTTTCTTT
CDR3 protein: CASSWGQGRTEAFF